The TCR beta chain under discussion was sequenced for a study of long-term antiretroviral therapy in people with HIV. Study-wide results and caveats: Controls showed broader CDR3 length ranges than did the HIV repertoires.

CDR3 length: 12 amino acids. Trimming removed 4 bases at V and 5 bases at J, with 9 bases between. Germline V gene lookup returns CDR1 SGHRS and CDR2 YFSETQ. Survey level was the resolution at which the v3.0 immunoSEQ assay ran. The data were produced by immunoSEQ multiplex PCR, yet TCRdb's version contains in-frame clones alone and is incomplete. The sample contains about 35,000 clones, around 74% of which appear only once. The table lists this clone with a count of one. Its matching antigen is unknown. The source material was unsorted PBMCs, sampled 3 years after starting antiretroviral therapy. The receptor's source is a man aged 50 or older with HIV. V is TRBV5-1 and J is TRBJ2-5; D not certain. The CDR3 sequence is CASSAPGETQYF. The CDR3 DNA is TGCGCCAGCAGCGCCCCCGGCGAGACCCAGTACTTC.